These 9 T cell receptor beta chains were all obtained from the same sample, sequenced in a study of post-analysis software for immune sequencing data. Findings and caveats of the study: A handful of TRBV segments were more frequent in patients than controls; TRBV5-6, TRBV5-1 and TRBV20-1 belonged to this group.

The authors incorporated unique molecular identifiers into the TCR beta cDNA libraries. One entry per CDR3 protein results from TCRdb running MiXCR on the PCR reads. The table lists roughly 800,000 distinct CDR3 sequences, about 27% of them singletons, with 0.56% in the top ten. These receptors' antigens are unknown. Sequenced sample: blood. The origin of the receptors is a girl under 18 with multiple sclerosis.

The CDR3 coding sequence is TGCAGCGTTGAGCTAGCGGTAAATTACAATGAGCAGTTCTTC. Translated, it gives CSVELAVNYNEQFF. The J gene is TRBJ2-1, the V gene TRBV29-1; 7 bases map to TRBD2. Germline values: CDR1 SQVTM, CDR2 ANQGSEA. V shed 3 bases and J 4 bases; nucleotides not matched to a gene: 6. The CDR3 runs 14 residues.

The chain has TRBV10-3 and TRBJ2-7, with D possibly called TRBD1 or TRBD2 (7 bases each). The V end was cut by 6 bases, the J end by 2 bases, with 14 bases between. The CDR3 extends over 14 amino acids. Germline V gene sequence: CDR1 ENHRY, CDR2 SYGVKD. CDR3 nucleotides: TGTGCCATCAGCAGCGGGACAGCAGCCTACGAGCAGTACTTC. Encoded protein: CAISSGTAAYEQYF.

This chain uses TRBV6-5 with TRBJ1-1; possibly TRBD1 for D (5 bases). The CDR3 contains 15 residues. Trimming shortened V by 2 bases and J by 10 bases, and 20 bases separated the two germline ends. Germline V gene sequence: CDR1 MNHEY, CDR2 SVGAGI. The CDR3 sequence is CASSYGGQGRVGAFF. As DNA, the CDR3 is TGTGCCAGCAGTTACGGTGGGCAGGGACGAGTCGGAGCTTTCTTT.

In this sample, this clonotype turned up many times. The gene calls are TRBV10-3 and TRBJ1-1; D remains unclear. The CDR3 has 12 amino acids. Trimming cost V 0 bases and J 6 bases, with 5 bases left between them. CDR1 and CDR2 (germline): ENHRY, SYGVKD. In DNA form, the CDR3 reads TGTGCCATCAGTGAGTCTTCCTCTGAAGCTTTCTTT. Its protein product is CAISESSSEAFF.

This sequence joins TRBV2 and TRBJ2-1; weak D call: TRBD1 (6 bases). The CDR3 has 15 amino acids. CDR1 SNHLY and CDR2 FYNNEI come from the germline V gene. V was trimmed by 8 bases and J by 4 bases, leaving 18 bases between them. The CDR3 is CASCTGTQAYNEQFF. The CDR3 region has the DNA TGTGCCAGCTGCACCGGGACACAGGCTTACAATGAGCAGTTCTTC.

In this sample, this clonotype turned up many times. The rearrangement links TRBV29-1 to TRBJ1-2, with D unclear. The CDR3 covers 12 residues. V dropped 1 base and J dropped 8 bases, with 11 bases sitting between them. Germline loops: CDR1 SQVTM, CDR2 ANQGSEA. The CDR3 loop reads CSVEGPAGGYTF. The CDR3 DNA follows: TGCAGCGTTGAAGGGCCGGCGGGGGGCTACACCTTC.

CDR3: CASRGSGRTYF. The DNA for the CDR3 is TGTGCCAGCAGGGGTAGCGGGAGGACGTACTTC. The rearrangement uses TRBV7-2 and TRBJ2-7; 10 nucleotides agree with TRBD2. Germline values: CDR1 SGHTA, CDR2 FQGNSA. The CDR3 totals 11 residues. V dropped 6 bases and J dropped 12; count of bases not matched to a gene: 5.

There are many counts of this clonotype. The chain uses TRBV12-3 or TRBV12-4 and TRBJ1-2, with unresolved D. The germline V and J ends were trimmed by 6 bases and 5 bases, with 10 bases remaining between them. The CDR3 totals 12 residues. The CDR3 nucleotides are TGTGCCAGCAGCCCTGGTGGATATGGCTACACCTTC. Its translation: CASSPGGYGYTF.

The chain is built from TRBV7-9 and TRBJ2-5, with D uncertain. From germline, CDR1 is SEHNR and CDR2 FQNEAQ (reference sequence). This CDR3 is built from 15 residues. Trimming removed 1 base at V and 1 base at J, with 10 bases between. CDR3 sequence: CASSLEKRPQETQYF. In nucleotides, the CDR3 is TGTGCCAGCAGCTTAGAGAAACGACCCCAAGAGACCCAGTACTTC.